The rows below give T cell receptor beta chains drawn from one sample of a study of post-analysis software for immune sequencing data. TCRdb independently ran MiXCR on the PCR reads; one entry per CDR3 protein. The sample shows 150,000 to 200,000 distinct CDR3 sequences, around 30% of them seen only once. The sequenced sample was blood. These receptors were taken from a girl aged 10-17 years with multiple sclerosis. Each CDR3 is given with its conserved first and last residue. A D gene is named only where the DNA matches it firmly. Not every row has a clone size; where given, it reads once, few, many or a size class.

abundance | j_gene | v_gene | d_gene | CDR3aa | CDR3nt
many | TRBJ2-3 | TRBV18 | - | CASSRRQAEDTQYF | TGTGCCAGCTCACGCCGCCAGGCAGAAGATACGCAGTATTTT
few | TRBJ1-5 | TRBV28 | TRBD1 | CASRIGIRGTVDQPQHF | TGTGCCAGCAGAATCGGCATTAGAGGGACAGTAGATCAGCCCCAGCATTTT
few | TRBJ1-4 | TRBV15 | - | CATSREFYQVQESEDEKLFF | TGTGCCACCAGCAGAGAGTTCTATCAGGTACAGGAGTCGGAGGATGAAAAACTGTTTTTT
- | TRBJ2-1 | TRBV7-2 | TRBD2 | CASSLEVSGYNEQFF | TGTGCCAGCAGCTTAGAGGTTAGCGGGTACAATGAGCAGTTCTTC
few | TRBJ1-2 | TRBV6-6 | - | CASSYSKADLSYGYTF | TGTGCCAGCAGTTACTCGAAGGCAGACTTAAGTTATGGCTACACCTTC
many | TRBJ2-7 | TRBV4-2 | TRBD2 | CASSQAGGNYEQYF | TGTGCCAGCAGCCAAGCGGGGGGTAACTACGAGCAGTACTTC
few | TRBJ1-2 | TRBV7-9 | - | CASSPPGGGGPNYGYTF | TGTGCCAGCAGCCCCCCGGGGGGAGGGGGGCCCAACTATGGCTACACCTTC
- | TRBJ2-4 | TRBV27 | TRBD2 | CASGPWAGDDIQYF | TGTGCCAGCGGCCCGTGGGCGGGGGACGACATTCAGTACTTC
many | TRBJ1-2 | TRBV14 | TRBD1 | CASSPGTDLYGYTF | TGTGCCAGCAGCCCCGGGACAGACCTCTATGGCTACACCTTC
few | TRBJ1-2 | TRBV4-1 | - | CASSQSWQGNGYTF | TGCGCCAGCAGCCAATCTTGGCAGGGTAATGGCTACACCTTC
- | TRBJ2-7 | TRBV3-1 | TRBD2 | CASSQDRDYPSYEQYF | TGTGCCAGCAGCCAAGACCGGGACTATCCATCCTACGAGCAGTACTTC
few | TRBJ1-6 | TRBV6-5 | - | CASRRMNSPLHF | TGTGCCAGCAGACGGATGAATTCACCCCTCCACTTT
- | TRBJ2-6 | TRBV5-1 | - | CASSYEGVAGANVLTF | TGCGCCAGCAGCTACGAAGGGGTGGCTGGGGCCAACGTCCTGACTTTC
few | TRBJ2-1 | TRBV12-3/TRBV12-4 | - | CASSSTSQGGSGNEQFF | TGTGCCAGCAGCTCCACTTCACAGGGAGGGAGTGGCAATGAGCAGTTCTTC
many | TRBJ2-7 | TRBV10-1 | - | CASSTADTGEQYF | TGCGCCAGCAGCACTGCGGATACTGGCGAGCAGTACTTC